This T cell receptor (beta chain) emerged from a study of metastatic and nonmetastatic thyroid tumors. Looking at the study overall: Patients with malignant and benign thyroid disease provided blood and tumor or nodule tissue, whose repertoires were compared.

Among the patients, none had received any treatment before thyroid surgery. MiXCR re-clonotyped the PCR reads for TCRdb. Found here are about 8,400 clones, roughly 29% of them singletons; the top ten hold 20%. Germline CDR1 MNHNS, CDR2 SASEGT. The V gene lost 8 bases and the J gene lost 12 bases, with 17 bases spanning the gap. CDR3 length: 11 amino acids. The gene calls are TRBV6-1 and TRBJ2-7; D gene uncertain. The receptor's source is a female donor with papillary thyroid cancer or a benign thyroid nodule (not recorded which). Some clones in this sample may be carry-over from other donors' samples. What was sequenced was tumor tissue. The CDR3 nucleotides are TGTGCCAGCTTGCCTCTAATTTTGGGGTACTTC. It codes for CASLPLILGYF.